A selection of T cell receptor beta chains follows, all from one sample in a study of control samples from healthy donors and cancer patients. TCRdb keeps only in-frame clones here, not all; method: immunoSEQ multiplex PCR. The sample lists fewer than 150,000 clones; approximately 92% were seen once. The sequencing sample was made of blood. Receptors were obtained from a man in his late teens or twenties in good health. Each CDR3 is given with its conserved first and last residue. D genes are given only for firm matches. Rows give clone size only sometimes, using once, few, many, or a class for an expanded clone.

CASSYTSGGNEQFF | TGTGCCAGCAGTTATACTAGCGGGGGCAATGAGCAGTTCTTC | TRBJ2-1 | TRBD2 | TRBV6-2/TRBV6-3 | .
CAGRRALGRETQYF | TGTGCCGGCCGTCGAGCTTTGGGTCGAGAGACCCAGTACTTC | TRBJ2-5 | . | TRBV5-3 | .
CASSYGVMNTEAFF | TGTGCCAGCAGTTATGGGGTCATGAACACTGAAGCTTTCTTT | TRBJ1-1 | . | TRBV6-5 | .
CASSYSAAANQPQHF | TGTGCCAGCAGTTACTCGGCGGCAGCAAATCAGCCCCAGCATTTT | TRBJ1-5 | . | TRBV6-5 | .
CASSAIAGSQETQYF | TGTGCCAGCAGTGCTATAGCGGGTTCCCAAGAGACCCAGTACTTC | TRBJ2-5 | TRBD2 | TRBV2 | few
CASGDGGVMNTEAFF | TGTGCCAGCGGGGATGGCGGGGTGATGAACACTGAAGCTTTCTTT | TRBJ1-1 | . | TRBV5-4 | .
CASSQDSGSTEAFF | TGCGCCAGCAGCCAAGATTCGGGTAGCACTGAAGCTTTCTTT | TRBJ1-1 | . | TRBV4-1 | .
CASSKGVATDTEAFF | TGTGCCAGCAGCAAAGGGGTCGCTACGGACACTGAAGCTTTCTTT | TRBJ1-1 | . | TRBV6-5 | once
CASSSGAGASYNEQFF | TGTGCCAGCAGCTCCGGGGCGGGAGCGTCCTACAATGAGCAGTTCTTC | TRBJ2-1 | TRBD2 | TRBV5-4 | .
CASSLGAGGNTGELFF | TGCGCCAGCAGCTTGGGCGCAGGGGGGAACACCGGGGAGCTGTTTTTT | TRBJ2-2 | TRBD1 | TRBV5-1 | .
CASRYNRGQDTEAFF | TGTGCCAGCAGATATAACAGGGGGCAGGACACTGAAGCTTTCTTT | TRBJ1-1 | TRBD1 | TRBV6-5 | .
CASSLGQYQDTQYF | TGTGCCAGCAGTTTGGGACAGTATCAAGATACGCAGTATTTT | TRBJ2-3 | TRBD1 | TRBV5-6 | .
CASSHGQGEDQPQHF | TGCGCCAGCAGCCATGGACAGGGTGAGGATCAGCCCCAGCATTTT | TRBJ1-5 | TRBD1 | TRBV4-1 | .
CAISERTSFEQFF | TGTGCCATCAGTGAGAGGACTAGTTTTGAGCAGTTCTTC | TRBJ2-1 | TRBD2 | TRBV10-3 | .
CATSDLGGWDTQYF | TGTGCCACCAGTGATTTGGGGGGTTGGGATACGCAGTATTTT | TRBJ2-3 | . | TRBV24-1 | once
CASSLTGTRKFQPQHF | TGTGCCAGCAGTTTAACCGGGACACGAAAATTTCAGCCCCAGCATTTT | TRBJ1-5 | . | TRBV28 | .
CASSRGVGSPLHF | TGTGCCAGTAGTAGGGGGGTAGGATCACCCCTCCACTTT | TRBJ1-6 | . | TRBV19 | .
CASDNHYGETQYF | TGTGCCAGCGACAACCACTACGGGGAGACCCAGTACTTC | TRBJ2-5 | . | TRBV3-1/TRBV3-2 | .
CASSPGSTNEKLFF | TGTGCCAGCAGCCCGGGGTCAACTAATGAAAAACTGTTTTTT | TRBJ1-4 | . | TRBV7-7 | .
CASSTYQGSYEQYF | TGTGCCAGCAGTACCTATCAGGGCTCCTACGAGCAGTACTTC | TRBJ2-7 | . | TRBV6-5 | .
CASSFSSRGLNEKLFF | TGTGCCAGCAGTTTTTCCTCCAGGGGGCTGAATGAAAAACTGTTTTTT | TRBJ1-4 | TRBD1 | TRBV27 | .
CAWHRGALVGGTDTQYF | TGTGCCTGGCATCGGGGGGCACTAGTTGGAGGCACAGATACGCAGTATTTT | TRBJ2-3 | . | TRBV30 | .
CASSFGQGLYGYTF | TGTGCCAGCAGTTTCGGACAGGGACTATATGGCTACACCTTC | TRBJ1-2 | TRBD1 | TRBV27 | .
CASSTSSASGGLYNEQFF | TGTGCCAGCAGTACGTCTTCGGCTAGCGGGGGCCTCTACAATGAGCAGTTCTTC | TRBJ2-1 | TRBD2 | TRBV27 | .
CASSGKSYNEQFF | TGTGCCAGCAGCGGTAAATCCTACAATGAGCAGTTCTTC | TRBJ2-1 | . | TRBV27 | .
CASSRDRGLYNEQFF | TGTGCCAGCAGCCGGGACAGGGGCTTGTACAATGAGCAGTTCTTC | TRBJ2-1 | TRBD1 | TRBV7-3 | .
CASSLFSWQGANEQFF | TGTGCCAGCAGTTTATTTAGTTGGCAGGGGGCAAATGAGCAGTTCTTC | TRBJ2-1 | TRBD1 | TRBV27 | few
CASSQLEVSPLHF | TGCGCCAGCAGCCAACTCGAAGTGTCACCCCTCCACTTT | TRBJ1-6 | . | TRBV4-1 | .
CASRVGGGYSGNTIYF | TGTGCCAGCAGAGTGGGGGGCGGCTACTCTGGAAACACCATATATTTT | TRBJ1-3 | . | TRBV28 | .
CASSLDPRGTGELFF | TGTGCCAGCAGCTTAGATCCGCGGGGCACCGGGGAGCTGTTTTTT | TRBJ2-2 | . | TRBV11-3 | .
CASSLGVFDYEQYF | TGTGCCAGCAGTTTAGGTGTTTTTGACTACGAGCAGTACTTC | TRBJ2-7 | . | TRBV27 | .
CARSPGAGDENYGYTF | TGCGCCCGCAGCCCGGGGGCGGGGGATGAGAACTATGGCTACACCTTC | TRBJ1-2 | . | TRBV5-1 | .
CAWSLQNQPQHF | TGTGCCTGGAGCCTTCAAAATCAGCCCCAGCATTTT | TRBJ1-5 | . | TRBV30 | .